This T cell receptor (beta chain) was recorded in a study of T-cell memory formation after mild COVID-19 (dated by TCRdb to about 2021). For context, the study as a whole: Most TCR sequence clusters were specific to one of the two donors. Two young, previously healthy adult volunteers, one female and one male, were included in the cohort. Longitudinal TCRalpha and TCRbeta repertoire sequencing tracked T-cell clones expanding and contracting after mild COVID-19 in a couple of donors. Here is what the overall study found, with its caveats: Contracting CD4+ clones turned up mainly in the CM and EM memory subsets, whereas EMRA was where CD8+ clones were enriched. The study covered only two mild cases, and larger cohorts including severe cases with pre-infection samples were considered necessary. Some responding clones were found in pre-infection memory, which suggests that pre-existing cross-reactive memory T cells took part in the SARS-CoV-2 response. Whether the second-wave clones peaking on day 37 were SARS-CoV-2 specific was not confirmed. Clones contracting from day 15 to 85 had balanced CD4/CD8 phenotypes, while a second wave expanding from day 15 to 37 was biased towards CD4+.

PBMCs were isolated by Ficoll-Paque density gradient centrifugation. The sequencing machine was an Illumina NovaSeq 6000. cDNA libraries for TCRalpha and TCRbeta were prepared by 5'RACE using constant-segment primers, with sample barcodes and unique molecular identifiers added. Trizol reagent was used to extract RNA from every sample. Amplification of the libraries took two PCR steps, and the second step added a second sample barcode plus Illumina TruSeq adapters. The libraries were sequenced on an Illumina NovaSeq using 2 x 150 bp paired-end reads. Processing in the source paper ran as follows. Reads were demultiplexed and collapsed into UMI-guided consensus sequences with migec v1.2.7. Using mixcr v2.1.11, UMI consensuses were aligned to TRA and TRB V and J templates and then assembled into clonotypes. A clonotype was counted as expanded or contracted only when both edgeR and NoisET called the clonotype significant, with the noise models trained on biological replicates. For edgeR calls, the thresholds were a false discovery rate-adjusted p below 0.01 and a log2 fold-change of 1. PCA with hierarchical clustering of max-normalized trajectories of the 1000 most abundant clonotypes was used as exploratory dynamics analysis. Separately sequenced CD4+ and CD8+ repertoires were used to assign a CD4 or CD8 phenotype to each responding clone. TCRdb ran its own pipeline on the public reads, namely fastp trimming at Q25 and MiXCR clone calling, and kept in-frame beta chains. Rows with one shared CDR3 protein collapse into an entry with the most common genes and DNA. V and J calls and clone size were set by TCRdb, not the authors. This sample lists around 370,000 distinct CDR3 sequences; 21% were detected once. The top ten constitute approximately 12% of the sample.

A note on this clonotype: The antigen this receptor binds is unknown. It has no much larger one-base neighbor in the sample; base qualities were not kept.

The CDR3 goes from the cysteine to the phenylalanine over 14 residues. Just CDR3 DNA is preserved here, 42 bases in frame from base 1. From the germline V gene, CDR1 is LGHNA and CDR2 is YSLEER. The trim is 0 bases for V and 7 bases for J, with a gap of 9 bases between the germline ends. The clonotype comes from an adult woman who had mild COVID-19 (a few samples of this study predate the infection). The sample titles of this study are shuffled in the database, so cell type and time point are left out; the donor was told from shared clones. Sequencing input: PBMCs or a T cell subset sorted from them (not recorded which). The sequence joins TRBV4-3 to TRBJ2-2; no D gene call is confident. The bases read TGCGCCAGCAGCCAAGAGGGCCAAAGCGGGGAGCTGTTTTTT. Its protein product is CASSQEGQSGELFF.